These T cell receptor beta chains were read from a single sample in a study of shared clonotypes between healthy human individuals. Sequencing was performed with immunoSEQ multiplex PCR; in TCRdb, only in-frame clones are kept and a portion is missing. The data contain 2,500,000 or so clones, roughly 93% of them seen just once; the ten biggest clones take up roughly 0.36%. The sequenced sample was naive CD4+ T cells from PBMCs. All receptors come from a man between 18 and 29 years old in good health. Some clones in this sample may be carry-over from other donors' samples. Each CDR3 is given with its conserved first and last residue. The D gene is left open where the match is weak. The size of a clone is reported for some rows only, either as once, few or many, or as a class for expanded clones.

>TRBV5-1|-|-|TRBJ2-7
CASSLARDGVRSEQYF
TGCGCCAGCAGCTTGGCCCGGGACGGAGTTCGAAGCGAGCAGTACTTC
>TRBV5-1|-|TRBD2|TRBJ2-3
CASARGLAVTKADTQYF
TGCGCCAGCGCGCGGGGACTAGCGGTGACGAAGGCAGATACGCAGTATTTT
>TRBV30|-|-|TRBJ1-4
CAWSVIRGGNEKLFF
TGTGCCTGGAGTGTAATAAGGGGAGGTAATGAAAAACTGTTTTTT
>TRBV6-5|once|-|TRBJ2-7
CASSYSYRVHSYEQYF
TGTGCCAGCAGTTACTCCTATCGCGTACACTCCTACGAGCAGTACTTC
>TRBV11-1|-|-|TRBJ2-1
CASSLARYNEQFF
TGTGCCAGCAGCTTAGCCCGATACAATGAGCAGTTCTTC
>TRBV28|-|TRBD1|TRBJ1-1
CASSLSLGQGAGAFF
TGTGCCAGCAGTTTATCCCTCGGACAGGGGGCAGGAGCTTTCTTT
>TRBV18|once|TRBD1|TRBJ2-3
CASSPQRTGHTDTQYF
TGTGCCAGCTCACCACAACGGACAGGCCACACAGATACGCAGTATTTT
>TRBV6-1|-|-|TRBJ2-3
CASSARRGQYTDTQYF
TGTGCCAGCAGTGCTCGCAGGGGTCAATATACAGATACGCAGTATTTT
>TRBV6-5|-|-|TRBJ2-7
CASSRLPDRDYEQYF
TGTGCCAGCAGCCGCCTCCCGGACAGAGACTACGAGCAGTACTTC
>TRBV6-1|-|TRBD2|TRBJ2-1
CASSEFWSGSSYNEQFF
TGTGCCAGCAGTGAATTCTGGAGCGGGAGCTCCTACAATGAGCAGTTCTTC
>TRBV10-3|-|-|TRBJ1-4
CAISESRQEGEKLFF
TGTGCCATCAGTGAGTCAAGGCAAGAAGGGGAAAAACTGTTTTTT
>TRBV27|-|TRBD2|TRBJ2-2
CASSFLIVVTSGNTGELFF
TGTGCCAGCAGTTTTCTTATAGTCGTTACTAGCGGTAACACCGGGGAGCTGTTTTTT
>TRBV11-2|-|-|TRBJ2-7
CASSIGARQYF
TGTGCCAGCAGCATAGGGGCTAGGCAGTACTTC
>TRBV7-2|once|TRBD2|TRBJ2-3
CASSTGTSGGAQYF
TGTGCCAGCAGCACGGGGACTAGCGGAGGGGCGCAGTATTTT
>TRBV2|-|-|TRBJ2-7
CACQPSASYEQYF
TGTGCCTGTCAACCGAGTGCCTCCTACGAGCAGTACTTC
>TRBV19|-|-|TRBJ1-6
CASSMGRTYSPLHF
TGTGCCAGTAGTATGGGCCGGACCTATTCACCCCTCCACTTT
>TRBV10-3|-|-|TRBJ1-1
CAISRTEPPEAFF
TGTGCCATCAGCCGGACAGAACCTCCTGAAGCTTTCTTT
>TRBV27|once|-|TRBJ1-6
CASSWGRDSPLHF
TGTGCCAGCAGTTGGGGCAGGGATTCACCCCTCCACTTT
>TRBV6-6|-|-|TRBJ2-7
CASSFGGEQYF
TGTGCCAGCAGTTTCGGGGGCGAGCAGTACTTC
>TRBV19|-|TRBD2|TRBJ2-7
CASSTRWLAGGPSYEQYF
TGTGCCAGTAGTACCCGTTGGCTAGCGGGAGGCCCCTCCTACGAGCAGTACTTC
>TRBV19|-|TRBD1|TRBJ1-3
CASSILHRGSSGNTIYF
TGTGCCAGTAGTATACTACACAGGGGCTCCTCTGGAAACACCATATATTTT
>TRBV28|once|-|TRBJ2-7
CASSPQDPAQFEQYF
TGTGCCAGCAGTCCCCAGGACCCCGCTCAATTCGAGCAGTACTTC
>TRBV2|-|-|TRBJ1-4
CASSPPWAPRTNEKLFF
TGTGCCAGCAGTCCCCCGTGGGCCCCAAGGACTAATGAAAAACTGTTTTTT
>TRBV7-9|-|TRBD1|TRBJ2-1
CASSPGTEGDEQFF
TGTGCCAGCAGCCCCGGGACAGAAGGCGATGAGCAGTTCTTC
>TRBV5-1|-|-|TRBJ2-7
CASSEDSGGGLYEQYF
TGCGCCAGCAGCGAGGACTCAGGGGGAGGACTCTACGAGCAGTACTTC
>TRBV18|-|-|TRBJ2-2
CASSPPGQENTGELFF
TGTGCCAGCTCACCACCAGGTCAGGAGAACACCGGGGAGCTGTTTTTT
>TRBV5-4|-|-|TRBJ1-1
CASSLWYGNRAGTEAFF
TGTGCCAGCAGCTTGTGGTACGGTAACAGGGCGGGCACTGAAGCTTTCTTT
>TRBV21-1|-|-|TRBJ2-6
CASSKAGESLNSGANVLTF
TGTGCCAGCAGCAAAGCCGGTGAGTCACTAAACTCTGGGGCCAACGTCCTGACTTTC
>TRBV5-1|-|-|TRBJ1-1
CASSWDRVAGGEAFF
TGCGCCAGCAGCTGGGACCGGGTCGCCGGGGGTGAAGCTTTCTTT
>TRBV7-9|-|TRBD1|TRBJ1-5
CASSSGTGGNQPQHF
TGTGCCAGCAGCTCCGGGACAGGGGGCAATCAGCCCCAGCATTTT
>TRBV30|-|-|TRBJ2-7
CAWSPSGGEQYF
TGTGCCTGGAGTCCCAGTGGGGGCGAGCAGTACTTC
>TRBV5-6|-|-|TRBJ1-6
CASSLMVVNSPLHF
TGTGCCAGCAGCTTGATGGTAGTAAATTCACCCCTCCACTTT
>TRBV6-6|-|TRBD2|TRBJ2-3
CASRRTSGDTQYF
TGTGCCAGCAGGAGGACTAGCGGGGATACGCAGTATTTT
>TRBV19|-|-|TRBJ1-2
CASSISRVDGYGYTF
TGTGCCAGTAGTATCTCCAGGGTCGATGGCTATGGCTACACCTTC
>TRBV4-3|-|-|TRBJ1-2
CASSQERGGRIYGYTF
TGCGCCAGCAGCCAAGAACGAGGCGGGCGGATCTATGGCTACACCTTC
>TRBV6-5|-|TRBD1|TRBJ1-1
CASSRGQENTEAFF
TGTGCCAGCTCCCGAGGACAGGAGAACACTGAAGCTTTCTTT
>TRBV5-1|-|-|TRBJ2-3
CASSLGQGGTDTQYF
TGCGCCAGCAGCTTGGGCCAGGGAGGCACAGATACGCAGTATTTT
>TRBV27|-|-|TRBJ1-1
CASSLGPLSGIPRNTEAFF
TGTGCCAGCAGTTTAGGCCCCCTATCGGGTATTCCCAGGAACACTGAAGCTTTCTTT
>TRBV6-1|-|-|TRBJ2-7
CASSPQGEQYF
TGTGCCAGCAGTCCCCAAGGCGAGCAGTACTTC
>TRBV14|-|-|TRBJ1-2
CASSRWQGNYGYTF
TGTGCCAGCAGCCGTTGGCAGGGAAACTATGGCTACACCTTC
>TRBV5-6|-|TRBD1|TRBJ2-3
CASSPVGTGDTDTQYF
TGTGCCAGCAGCCCGGTGGGGACAGGGGACACAGATACGCAGTATTTT
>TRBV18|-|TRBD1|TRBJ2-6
CASSELRTRGLTF
TGTGCCAGCTCAGAGTTGAGGACCAGGGGGCTGACTTTC
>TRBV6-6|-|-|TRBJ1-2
CASSYSVGNYGYTF
TGTGCCAGCAGTTACTCAGTTGGGAACTATGGCTACACCTTC
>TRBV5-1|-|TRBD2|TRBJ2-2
CASSLAGLARGGELFF
TGCGCCAGCAGCTTGGCCGGACTAGCCAGGGGCGGGGAGCTGTTTTTT
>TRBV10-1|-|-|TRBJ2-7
CASRGGHYEQYF
TGCGCCAGCAGGGGGGGTCACTACGAGCAGTACTTC
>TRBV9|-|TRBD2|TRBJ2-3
CASSPNLLAGMADTQYF
TGTGCCAGCAGCCCCAATCTCCTAGCGGGAATGGCAGATACGCAGTATTTT
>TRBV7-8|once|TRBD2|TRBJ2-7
CASSLDRAGGSYEQYF
TGTGCCAGCAGCTTAGACCGAGCGGGAGGATCCTACGAGCAGTACTTC
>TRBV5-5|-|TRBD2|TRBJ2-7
CASSPAGLARTYEQYF
TGTGCCAGCAGCCCCGCGGGACTAGCGCGCACCTACGAGCAGTACTTC
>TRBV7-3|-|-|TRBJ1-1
CASSRQTNTEAFF
TGTGCCAGCAGCCGACAGACGAACACTGAAGCTTTCTTT
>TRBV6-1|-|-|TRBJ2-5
CASRRGVQETQYF
TGTGCCAGCAGGAGGGGGGTTCAAGAGACCCAGTACTTC
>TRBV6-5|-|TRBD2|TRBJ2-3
CASRLAGDMDTQYF
TGTGCCAGCAGGCTAGCGGGAGATATGGATACGCAGTATTTT
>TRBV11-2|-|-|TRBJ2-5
CASSSTRGSETQYF
TGTGCCAGCAGCTCAACCAGGGGATCGGAGACCCAGTACTTC
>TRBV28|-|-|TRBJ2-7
CASSPIRTGGTNEQYF
TGTGCCAGCAGCCCTATCCGAACGGGGGGCACTAACGAGCAGTACTTC
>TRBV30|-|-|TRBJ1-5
CAWADQLTQPQHF
TGTGCCTGGGCGGACCAGTTGACTCAGCCCCAGCATTTT
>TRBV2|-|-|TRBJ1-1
CASRLTDLMNTEAFF
TGTGCCAGCAGACTGACAGACCTAATGAACACTGAAGCTTTCTTT